The clone carrying this TCR beta chain was detected many times. The source of the sample is a study of neurological immune-mediated disorders. cDNA was made by 5'RACE with 10-nucleotide random UMIs. One entry per CDR3 protein results from TCRdb running MiXCR on the 5' RACE reads. The table has tens of thousands of distinct CDR3 sequences, more than 10% seen once. This sample's time point: longitudinal time-point 2. The unsorted libraries originated from 2 million PBMCs that had been stored at -80 C. V trimming: 0 bases; J trimming: 4 bases; junction bases outside the gene matches: 9. Germline CDR1 LNHNV, CDR2 YYDKDF (reference sequence). The CDR3 runs 17 residues.

The clonotype originates from a woman in her thirties or forties in good health. The chain couples TRBV15 to TRBJ2-1, with 7 bases matching TRBD2. Sequencing input: PBMCs. DNA for the CDR3: TGTGCCACCAGCAGAGAAAAAGCGGGATCAAGGTACAATGAGCAGTTCTTC. Its protein product is CATSREKAGSRYNEQFF.